This entry lists 2 T cell receptor beta chains sequenced from one sample in a study of cutaneous CD30+ T cell lymphoproliferative disorder and hepatitis E. Profiled with immunoSEQ multiplex PCR; TCRdb holds only in-frame clones, not every one. This sample has fewer than 9,500 clones, with roughly 70% found just once. The sequenced material came from blood. Every receptor here comes from a human donor with a cutaneous T cell lymphoproliferative disorder associated with hepatitis E virus.

The V call is TRBV11-3, the J call TRBJ2-3; D is uncertain. This CDR3 region has 13 residues. The V and J ends lost 3 bases and 0 bases respectively, with 4 bases between them. Per the germline V gene, CDR1 is SGHNT and CDR2 is YENEEA. As DNA, the CDR3 is TGTGCCAGCAGCTTGATAAGCACAGATACGCAGTATTTT. This sequence encodes CASSLISTDTQYF.

This clone was picked up one time. This chain connects TRBV6-5 to TRBJ1-1, with 7 nucleotides matching TRBD1. CDR1 and CDR2 (germline): MNHEY, SVGAGI. CDR3 length equals 14 residues. V lost 5 bases, J lost 2 bases, and 5 bases stayed unmatched. This CDR3 is CASSQRTGNTEAFF. CDR3 coding DNA: TGTGCCAGCAGTCAACGGACAGGTAACACTGAAGCTTTCTTT.